This paragraph covers one T cell receptor beta chain sequence. Its target is unknown. Reverse transcription of roughly 0.5 to 1 ug RNA used random hexamers. By means of immunoSEQ multiplex PCR, TCR beta CDR3 spanning 54 Vbeta and 13 Jbeta underwent amplification. TCRdb re-derived calls from the immunoSEQ multiplex PCR reads in MiXCR, one entry per CDR3 protein. The data show roughly 200,000 distinct CDR3 sequences, about 94% seen once. This record comes from a study of CD8 T cells in Susac syndrome. Broader study findings: The study acknowledged a relatively small number of individuals in its TCR sequencing and HLA analysis.

The CDR3 is 13 residues long. The germline V gene has CDR1 SNHLY and CDR2 FYNNEI. V gave up 4 bases and J gave up 7 bases; unmatched junction bases: 0. TCR beta sequencing was performed on blood CD8+ and CD4+ T cells. While CD8+ and CD4+ T cells were isolated negatively, TEMRA cells were enriched by FACS. The sample consisted of CD4+ T cells from PBMCs. The sequence was obtained from a human donor in good health. V gene TRBV2 combines with J gene TRBJ1-6; 8 bases are shared with TRBD1. Written as DNA, the CDR3 is TGTGCCAGCAGTGGGGACAGGAATTCACCCCTCCACTTT. It codes for CASSGDRNSPLHF.